A selection of T cell receptor beta chains follows, all from one sample in a study of T cells after yellow fever vaccination. TCRdb independently ran MiXCR on the 5' RACE reads; one entry per CDR3 protein. In the table there are about 170,000 distinct CDR3 sequences, 9.5% to 12% of which are singletons. This specimen consisted of CD8+ T cells sorted from PBMCs, obtained 15 days after the yellow fever booster vaccination. These receptors came from a man in his late teens or twenties who received the YFV17D yellow fever vaccine. Each CDR3 is given with its conserved first and last residue.

TRBV11-2	CASSLPSGVGSPDTQYF
TRBV20-1	CSAPGQDNQPQHF
TRBV29-1	CSVSRDRNYGYTF
TRBV6-4	CASSDGGEGHEQFF
TRBV4-2	CASSQDPGGYDEKLFF
TRBV6-2/TRBV6-3	CASSFPLDTQYF
TRBV29-1	CSVEDLGFGYTF
TRBV6-2/TRBV6-3	CASSLGPGISYNEQFF
TRBV12-3/TRBV12-4	CASSPETSGYQETQYF
TRBV11-2	CASSPTSPSGQETQYF
TRBV4-1	CASSQWGTGELFF